Listed below are T cell receptor beta chains from one sample, sequenced in a study of blood T cells in healthy people across ages. TCRdb redid the calling of the 5' RACE reads with MiXCR, one entry per CDR3 protein. The table has some 880,000 distinct CDR3 sequences, under 40% seen once. The sample comprised blood. These receptors were collected from a young man in good health. Both conserved end residues are part of each CDR3. Clone size, where shown, is once, few, many, or a class for clones that have expanded.

few	TRBJ2-7	TRBV11-1	CASSLGEEGEQYF
NA	TRBJ2-1	TRBV6-6	CASRSTGASSYNEQFF
NA	TRBJ1-2	TRBV7-9	CASSSDRGYTF
many	TRBJ2-7	TRBV29-1	CSGQTGPYEQYF
NA	TRBJ1-4	TRBV10-3	CAISEGQGASEKLFF
few	TRBJ2-3	TRBV6-2/TRBV6-3	CASSGLAGADTQYF
many	TRBJ2-3	TRBV5-1	CASSLGYRGAADTQYF
NA	TRBJ1-4	TRBV27	CASRKFEATNEKLFF
few	TRBJ2-7	TRBV12-3/TRBV12-4	CASSSSQGKPYEQYF
few	TRBJ2-2	TRBV12-3/TRBV12-4	CASKSFANTGELFF
NA	TRBJ1-6	TRBV25-1	CACRDSHSPLHF
NA	TRBJ1-5	TRBV6-6	CASSTQGGFSNQPQHF
NA	TRBJ1-2	TRBV6-2/TRBV6-3	CASRMTEGYTF
NA	TRBJ2-1	TRBV5-1	CASGPGTGGRGYNEQFF
NA	TRBJ1-2	TRBV7-2	CASSPGTGGRYGHTF
NA	TRBJ2-3	TRBV13	CASSSRQGVTDTQYF
NA	TRBJ2-7	TRBV20-1	CSAARAPGQVYEQYF
NA	TRBJ2-5	TRBV20-1	CSARRSETQYF
NA	TRBJ1-5	TRBV4-2	CASSQERGPQQPQHF
many	TRBJ1-2	TRBV12-3/TRBV12-4	CASSFGGGDYGYTF
few	TRBJ2-1	TRBV20-1	CSARDQRDNEQFF
NA	TRBJ2-5	TRBV18	CASSPVPDSGEQYF
NA	TRBJ2-4	TRBV6-5	CASSYEERGDEAKNIQYF
many	TRBJ2-3	TRBV10-3	CATAVERWTQYF
few	TRBJ2-7	TRBV7-9	CASSPGPPEQYF
NA	TRBJ2-1	TRBV28	CASSFPGSSGQAVNEQFF
NA	TRBJ2-7	TRBV9	CASSAKRQGGSYEQYF
once	TRBJ1-2	TRBV7-2	CASSLADSSYGYTF
few	NA	TRBV6-4	CASSELAGGPNEQYF
NA	TRBJ2-5	TRBV7-8	CASTTSGAGETQYF
NA	TRBJ2-6	TRBV7-2	CASSLGPRSSGANVLTF
few	TRBJ2-5	TRBV29-1	CSGTRAETQYF
many	TRBJ2-3	TRBV10-3	CAISLGGTRTDTQYF
many	TRBJ2-7	TRBV4-3	CASSQDFRQGYEQYF
NA	TRBJ2-1	TRBV2	CASSELAGLNEQFF
many	TRBJ2-1	TRBV2	CASQLQFF
NA	TRBJ1-1	TRBV12-3/TRBV12-4	CASRPGAFEAFF
many	TRBJ1-2	TRBV14	CASSPGRRYGYTF
NA	TRBJ1-2	TRBV20-1	CSASAAQGNYGYTF
NA	TRBJ1-2	TRBV7-2	CASSLEFGANYGYTF
NA	TRBJ1-1	TRBV10-3	CAITHTMNTEAFF
NA	TRBJ2-7	TRBV10-3	CASLQGNEQYF
NA	TRBJ2-1	TRBV7-6	CASSLNKGVNEQFF
NA	TRBJ2-5	TRBV9	CASSVDRKQETQYF
NA	TRBJ1-4	TRBV12-3/TRBV12-4	CASSVRGDEKLFF
few	TRBJ2-1	TRBV4-1	CASSPRESSYNEQFF
NA	TRBJ1-1	TRBV25-1	CASSESGTGLEAFF
NA	TRBJ2-7	TRBV5-1	CASSLSGTGLKEQYF
many	TRBJ2-6	TRBV29-1	CSVSRDIHSGANVLTF
few	TRBJ2-3	TRBV5-1	CASSPGLQRTDTQYF
many	TRBJ2-5	TRBV12-3/TRBV12-4	CASSFLRSIQETQYF